At least ten counts were recorded for the clone carrying this TCR beta chain. Antigen: not known. The data were obtained in a study of metastatic and nonmetastatic thyroid tumors. Across the whole study: Thyroid patients, malignant and benign, had repertoires compared across blood and tumor or nodule tissue.

Original processing methods: Between-group CDR3 differences, defined by clinicopathological status, yielded a distant-metastasis classifier for papillary thyroid cancer. TCRdb re-clonotyped the PCR reads through MiXCR. The V and J calls and clone size come from TCRdb's table, not from the authors' own analysis. The sample records roughly 16,000 clones, about 31% being singletons. Nobody among the patients had been given any treatment before thyroid surgery. The study, taken as a whole, reports: The reported finding was significantly higher TCR beta diversity in malignant thyroid tumors relative to benign nodules, in blood and tumor.

CDR1 is MNHNS, CDR2 SASEGT, per germline. Germline trimming cut 0 bases from V and 5 bases from J; bases unmatched to any gene: 4. There are 15 residues in the CDR3. Sequenced sample: tumor tissue. The TCR was taken from a female donor with papillary thyroid cancer or a benign thyroid nodule (not recorded which). Some clones in this sample may be carry-over from other donors' samples. The chain combines TRBV6-1 with TRBJ2-7; 10 bases agree with TRBD2. For the CDR3, the DNA is TGTGCCAGCAGTGAAGCCAGCGGGGGGGCCAACGAGCAGTACTTC. It translates to CASSEASGGANEQYF.